This T cell receptor (beta chain) was observed in a study of T cells in Graves' hyperthyroidism and ophthalmopathy (dated by TCRdb to the late 2010s). Turning to the overall study: Peripheral blood was sampled at the time of initial diagnosis, prior to any treatment. TCR V-J signatures able to tell the groups apart were searched for in a discovery cohort of 100 patients, of whom over 40 had Graves' ophthalmopathy and around 57 had stable Graves' hyperthyroidism. Prospective prediction of ophthalmopathy was tested in an independent validation cohort consisting of some 20 hyperthyroidism patients and around 17 patients who later progressed to ophthalmopathy. The approximately 98 discovery patients were randomly divided into training and test sets at a 7:3 ratio. In addition, the study compared T-cell repertoires in thyroid tissue and in blood from over 5 Graves' hyperthyroidism patients. After blood sampling, hyperthyroidism patients were treated with methimazole at a starting dose of 30 mg daily, and ophthalmopathy patients were treated with high-dose intravenous methylprednisolone. According to the paper, TCR Vbeta CDR3 sequencing was carried out on approximately 140 peripheral blood samples, which came from fewer than 50 ophthalmopathy, fewer than 80 hyperthyroidism and about 17 progressor patients.

Sequences SGHRS (CDR1) and YFSETQ (CDR2) are obtained from the germline V gene. The CDR3 sequence holds 15 residues, the cysteine and phenylalanine included. Left in the record is the CDR3 DNA by itself, 45 bases read in frame from the first base. V and J are trimmed by 4 bases and 4 bases, and the gene matches miss 7 bases of the junction. The TCR beta CDR3 regions were amplified from RNA transcripts. The TCR CDR3 was subjected to a first round of RT-PCR using the HTBI primer set and the Qiagen OneStep RT-PCR kit. Libraries were constructed in a second round of multiplex PCR, after which size selection and purification were performed. Paired-end sequencing of the libraries was performed with 100 bp reads on an Illumina HiSeq2000. Regarding the original processing steps: Raw data were processed with SOAPnuke, discarding reads with adapters, uncalled bases, mean Phred below 15, or no exact constant-primer or identifier match. High-quality paired reads were merged with COPE v1.2.5, and unique nucleotide sequences were defined as clonotypes. Clonotypes were aligned to IMGT TRBV, TRBD and TRBJ reference segments using MiTCR v1.1. The analysis was restricted to V-J combinations with a frequency above 0.0001, which together covered 99% to 99.2% of the repertoires. The TCS score was defined as F50 (clonal expansion) divided by E x V (chaos), with BLOSUM62-based TCRdist calculated between CDR3 peptides within each V-J. Welch's t-statistics and random forest reduced around 510 V-J features to fewer than 15, which were used in a naive Bayes classifier (R e1071). The public reads were quality trimmed at Q25 with fastp and then assembled into clones with MiXCR by TCRdb, keeping productive beta chains. All rows with the same CDR3 protein become a single entry with the most common DNA and genes. The V and J calls were determined by TCRdb, not by the authors. This sample has approximately 410,000 distinct CDR3 sequences in its table, and approximately 13% of those were observed once. Around 5.3% of the sample is taken by the ten largest.

Graves' hyperthyroidism was defined as stable when no progression to ophthalmopathy occurred over 18 months of follow-up. Hyperthyroidism patients were newly diagnosed, had a disease duration of under 2 months, and were aged 18 to 65 years. Exclusion was applied to patients with uncontrolled infections, other autoimmune diseases, pregnancy or lactation. Diagnoses relied on clinical symptoms, serum thyroxine and TRAb, thyroid ultrasound and orbital computed tomography. Ficoll-Paque density gradient centrifugation was used to isolate PBMCs from approximately 10 ml of fresh peripheral blood. Total RNA was extracted using Trizol reagent, and RNA quality was assessed on an Agilent 2100 Bioanalyzer. In its sample, this clonotype was seen a few times. Which antigen it targets is not known. Nothing much larger sits one base from this clone, and base qualities are not available. Overall study outcomes, separate from this receptor: In cross-validation, a model built on a 13 V-J signature told ophthalmopathy apart from stable hyperthyroidism with just under 90% sensitivity and roughly 81% specificity, and in testing the same model reached 80%/75%. Most expanded thyroid clonotypes (frequency above 0.001) were also detected in blood, a finding suggesting that blood repertoires may reflect thyroid immune responses. In validation, progression to ophthalmopathy was predicted by the model with 65% to 71% sensitivity and 72.22% specificity, a median of about 6.8 months before onset. No statistical method was used to set the sample size in advance, and investigators knew the group allocation.

The sequencing input was blood. The receptor comes from a woman between 18 and 30 years old with Graves' hyperthyroidism. The chain uses TRBV5-1 and TRBJ2-1, with 8 junctional bases fitting TRBD1. CDR3 loop: CASSHRTGWYNEQFF. The bases are TGCGCCAGCAGCCACCGGACAGGGTGGTACAATGAGCAGTTCTTC. Here the CDR3 is joined to the reference TRBV5-1 and TRBJ2-1 genes, and the full variable domain is: KAGVTQTPRYLIKTRGQQVTLSCSPISGHRSVSWYQQTPGQGLQFLFEYFSETQRNKGNFPGRFSGRQFSNSRSEMNVSTLELGDSALYLCASSHRTGWYNEQFFGPGTRLTVL.